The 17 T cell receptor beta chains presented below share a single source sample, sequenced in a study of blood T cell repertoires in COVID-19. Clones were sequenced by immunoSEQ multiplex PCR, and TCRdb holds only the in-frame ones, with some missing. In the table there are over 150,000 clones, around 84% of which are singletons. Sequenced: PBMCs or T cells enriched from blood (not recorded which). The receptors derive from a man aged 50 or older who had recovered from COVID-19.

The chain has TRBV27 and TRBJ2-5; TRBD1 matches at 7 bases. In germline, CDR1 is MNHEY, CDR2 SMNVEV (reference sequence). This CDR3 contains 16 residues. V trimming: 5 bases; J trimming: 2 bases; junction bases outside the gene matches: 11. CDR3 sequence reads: CASSSLQGNGQETQYF. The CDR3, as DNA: TGTGCCAGCAGTAGCTTACAGGGGAACGGACAAGAGACCCAGTACTTC.

The CDR3 region is CASSIDLRAGYTF. CDR3 bases: TGTGCCAGTAGTATAGATCTCAGGGCGGGCTACACCTTC. The V and J genes are TRBV19 and TRBJ1-2, with D possibly being TRBD1 (5 bases). In germline, CDR1 is LNHDA, CDR2 SQIVND (reference sequence). This CDR3 comprises 13 residues. V was trimmed by 0 bases and J by 8 bases, leaving 10 bases between them.

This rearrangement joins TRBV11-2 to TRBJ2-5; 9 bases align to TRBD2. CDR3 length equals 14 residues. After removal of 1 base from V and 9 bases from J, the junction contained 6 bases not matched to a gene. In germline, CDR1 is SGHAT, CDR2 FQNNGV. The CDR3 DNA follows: TGTGCCAGCAGCTTAGCAGCGGGGGGCCGGGCCCAGTACTTC. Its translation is CASSLAAGGRAQYF.

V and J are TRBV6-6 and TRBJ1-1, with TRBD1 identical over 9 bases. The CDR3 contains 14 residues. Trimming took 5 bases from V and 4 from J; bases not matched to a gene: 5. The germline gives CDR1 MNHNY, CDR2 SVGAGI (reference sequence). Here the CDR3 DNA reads TGTGCCAGCAGTGGACAGGGGTTGGGCACTGAAGCTTTCTTT. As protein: CASSGQGLGTEAFF.

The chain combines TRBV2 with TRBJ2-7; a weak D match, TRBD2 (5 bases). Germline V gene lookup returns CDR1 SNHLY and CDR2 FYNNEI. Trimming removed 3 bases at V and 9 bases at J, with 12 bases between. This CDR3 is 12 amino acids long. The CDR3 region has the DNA TGTGCCAGCAGTGAGGTGGAGGTGTGGCAGTACTTC. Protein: CASSEVEVWQYF.

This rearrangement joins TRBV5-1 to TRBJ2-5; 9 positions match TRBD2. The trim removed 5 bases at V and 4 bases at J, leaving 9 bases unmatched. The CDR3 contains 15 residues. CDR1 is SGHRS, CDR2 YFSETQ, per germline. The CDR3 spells CASSLSGGPTETQYF. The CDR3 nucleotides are TGCGCCAGCAGTCTTAGCGGGGGACCTACAGAGACCCAGTACTTC.

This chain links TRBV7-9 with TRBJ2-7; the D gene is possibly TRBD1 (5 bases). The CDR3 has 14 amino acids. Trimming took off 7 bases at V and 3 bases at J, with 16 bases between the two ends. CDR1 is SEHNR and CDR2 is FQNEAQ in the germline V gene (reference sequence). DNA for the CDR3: TGTGCCAGCAACCCATCAGGGCTTGACTACGAGCAGTACTTC. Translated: CASNPSGLDYEQYF.

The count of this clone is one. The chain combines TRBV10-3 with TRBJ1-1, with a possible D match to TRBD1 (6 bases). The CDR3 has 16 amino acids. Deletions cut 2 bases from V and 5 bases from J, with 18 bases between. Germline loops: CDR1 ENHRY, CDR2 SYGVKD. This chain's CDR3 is CAISEDGRGARTEAFF. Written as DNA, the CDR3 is TGTGCCATCAGTGAGGATGGCCGGGGGGCGAGGACTGAAGCTTTCTTT.

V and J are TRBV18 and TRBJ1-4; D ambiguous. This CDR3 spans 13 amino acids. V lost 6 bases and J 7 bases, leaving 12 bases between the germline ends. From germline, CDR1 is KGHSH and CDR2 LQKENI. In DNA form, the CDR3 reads TGTGCCAGCTCCCCGGGAGCAAGTGAAAAACTGTTTTTT. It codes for CASSPGASEKLFF. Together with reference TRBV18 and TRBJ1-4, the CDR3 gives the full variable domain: NAGVMQNPRHLVRRRGQEARLRCSPMKGHSHVYWYRQLPEEGLKFMVYLQKENIIDESGMPKERFSAEFPKEGPSILRIQQVVRGDSAAYFCASSPGASEKLFFGSGTQLSVL.

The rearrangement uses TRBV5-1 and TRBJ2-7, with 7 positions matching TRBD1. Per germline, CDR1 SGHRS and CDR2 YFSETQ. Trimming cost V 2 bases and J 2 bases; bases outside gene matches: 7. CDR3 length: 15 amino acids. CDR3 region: CASSFGDRAAYEQYF. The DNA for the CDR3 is TGCGCCAGCAGCTTCGGAGACAGGGCGGCCTACGAGCAGTACTTC.

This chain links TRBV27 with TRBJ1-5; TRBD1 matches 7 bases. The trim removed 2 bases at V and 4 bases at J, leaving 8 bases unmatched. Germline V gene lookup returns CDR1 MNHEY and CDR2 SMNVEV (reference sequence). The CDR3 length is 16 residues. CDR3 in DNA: TGTGCCAGCAGTTTACAAGGGACAGATTTTAATCAGCCCCAGCATTTT. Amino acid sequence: CASSLQGTDFNQPQHF.

CDR3 loop: CASSFDRVGEQYF. For the CDR3, the DNA is TGCGCCAGCAGCTTTGACAGGGTCGGGGAGCAGTACTTC. This rearrangement joins TRBV5-1 to TRBJ2-7; 7 bases are a match to TRBD1. The ends lost 2 bases at V and 7 bases at J; junction bases unmatched: 6. This CDR3 has 13 residues. Germline lookup yields CDR1 SGHRS and CDR2 YFSETQ.

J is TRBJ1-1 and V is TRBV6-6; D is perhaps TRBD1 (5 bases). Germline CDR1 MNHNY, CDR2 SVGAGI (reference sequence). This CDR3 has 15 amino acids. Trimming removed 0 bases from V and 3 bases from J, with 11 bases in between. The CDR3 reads CASSYSEGLHTEAFF. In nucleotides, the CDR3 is TGTGCCAGCAGTTACTCCGAGGGACTGCACACTGAAGCTTTCTTT.

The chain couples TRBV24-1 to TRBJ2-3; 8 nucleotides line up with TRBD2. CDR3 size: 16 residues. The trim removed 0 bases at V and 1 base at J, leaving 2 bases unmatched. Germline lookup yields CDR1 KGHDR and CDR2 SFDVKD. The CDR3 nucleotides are TGTGCCACCAGTGATTTGTGTAGCGGGGGCACAGATACGCAGTATTTT. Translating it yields CATSDLCSGGTDTQYF.

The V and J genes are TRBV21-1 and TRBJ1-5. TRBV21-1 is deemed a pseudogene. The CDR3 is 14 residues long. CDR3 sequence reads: CASSGGRGNQPQHF. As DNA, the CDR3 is TGTGCCAGCAGCGGAGGTAGGGGCAATCAGCCCCAGCATTTT.

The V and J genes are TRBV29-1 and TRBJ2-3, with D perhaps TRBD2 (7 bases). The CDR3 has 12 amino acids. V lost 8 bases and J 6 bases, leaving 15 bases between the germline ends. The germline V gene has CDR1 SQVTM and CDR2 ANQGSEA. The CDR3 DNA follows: TGCAGCACTACACAGGGAGGGGATACGCAGTATTTT. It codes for CSTTQGGDTQYF.

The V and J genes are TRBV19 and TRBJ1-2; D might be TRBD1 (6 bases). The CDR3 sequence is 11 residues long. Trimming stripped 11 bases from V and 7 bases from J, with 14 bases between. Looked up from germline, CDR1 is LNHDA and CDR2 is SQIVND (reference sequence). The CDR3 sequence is CAGQQGTGYTF. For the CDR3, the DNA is TGTGCCGGACAACAGGGAACTGGCTACACCTTC.